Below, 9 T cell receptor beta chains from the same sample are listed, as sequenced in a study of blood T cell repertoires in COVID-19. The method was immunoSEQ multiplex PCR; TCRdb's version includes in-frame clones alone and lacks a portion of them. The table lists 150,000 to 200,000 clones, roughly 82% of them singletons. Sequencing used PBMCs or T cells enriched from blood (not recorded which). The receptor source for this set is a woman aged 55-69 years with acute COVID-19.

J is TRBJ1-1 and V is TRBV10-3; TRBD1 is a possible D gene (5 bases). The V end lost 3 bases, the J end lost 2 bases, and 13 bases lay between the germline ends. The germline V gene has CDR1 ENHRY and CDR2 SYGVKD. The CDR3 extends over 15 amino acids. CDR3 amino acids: CAISDGGTLNTEAFF. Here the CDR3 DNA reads TGTGCCATCAGTGATGGAGGGACCCTAAACACTGAAGCTTTCTTT.

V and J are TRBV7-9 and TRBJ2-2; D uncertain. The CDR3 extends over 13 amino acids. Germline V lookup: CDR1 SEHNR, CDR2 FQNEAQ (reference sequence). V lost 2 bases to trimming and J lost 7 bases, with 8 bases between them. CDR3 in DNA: TGTGCCAGCAGCTTACGGGTGAGCGGGGAGCTGTTTTTT. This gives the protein CASSLRVSGELFF.

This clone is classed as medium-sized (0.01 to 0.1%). For the CDR3, the DNA is TGTGCCAGCAGCTTACGAGGGAGGGAAGGCTACACCTTC. This encodes CASSLRGREGYTF. The chain has TRBV7-9 and TRBJ1-2, with D hard to call. This CDR3 contains 13 residues. V shed 2 bases and J shed 8 bases, with 12 bases lying between them. In germline, CDR1 is SEHNR, CDR2 FQNEAQ (reference sequence).

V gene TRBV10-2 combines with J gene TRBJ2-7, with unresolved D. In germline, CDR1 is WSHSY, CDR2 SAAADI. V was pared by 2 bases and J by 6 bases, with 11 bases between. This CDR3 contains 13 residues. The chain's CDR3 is CASSETPASEQYF. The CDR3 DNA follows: TGCGCCAGCAGTGAGACGCCCGCTAGCGAGCAGTACTTC.

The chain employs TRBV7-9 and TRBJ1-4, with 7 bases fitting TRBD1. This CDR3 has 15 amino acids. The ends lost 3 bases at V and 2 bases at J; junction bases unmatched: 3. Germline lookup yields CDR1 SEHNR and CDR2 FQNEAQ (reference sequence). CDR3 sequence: CASSFLQGTNEKLFF. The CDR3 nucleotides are TGTGCCAGCAGCTTCCTACAGGGGACTAATGAAAAACTGTTTTTT.

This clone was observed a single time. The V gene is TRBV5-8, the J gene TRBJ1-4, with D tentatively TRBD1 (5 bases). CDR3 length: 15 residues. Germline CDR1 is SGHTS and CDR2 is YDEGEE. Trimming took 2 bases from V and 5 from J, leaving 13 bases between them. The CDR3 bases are TGTGCCAGCAGCTTTCGGGGCGGGGCGAATGAAAAACTGTTTTTT. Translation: CASSFRGGANEKLFF.

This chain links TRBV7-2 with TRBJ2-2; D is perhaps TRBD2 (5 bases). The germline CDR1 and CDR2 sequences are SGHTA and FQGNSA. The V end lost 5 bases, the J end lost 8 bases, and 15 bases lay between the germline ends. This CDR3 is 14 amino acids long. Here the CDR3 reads CASSLREKLGELFF. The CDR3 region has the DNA TGTGCCAGCAGCCTTCGGGAAAAACTAGGGGAGCTGTTTTTT.

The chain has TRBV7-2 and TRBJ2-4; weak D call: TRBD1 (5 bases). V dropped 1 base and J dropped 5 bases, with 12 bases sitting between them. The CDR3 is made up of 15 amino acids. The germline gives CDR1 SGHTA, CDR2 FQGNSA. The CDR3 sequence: CASSLGGVGENIQYF. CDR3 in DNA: TGTGCCAGCAGCTTAGGCGGTGTAGGGGAAAACATTCAGTACTTC.

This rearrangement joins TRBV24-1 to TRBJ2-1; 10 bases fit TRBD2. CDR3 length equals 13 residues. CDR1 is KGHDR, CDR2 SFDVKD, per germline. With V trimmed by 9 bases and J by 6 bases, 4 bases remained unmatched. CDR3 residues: CATASGGTNEQFF. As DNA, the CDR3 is TGTGCCACCGCTAGCGGGGGAACCAATGAGCAGTTCTTC.